Listed below are T cell receptor beta chains from one sample, sequenced in a study of early T cells in non-severe SARS-CoV-2 infection. Using its own MiXCR run on the 5' RACE reads, TCRdb lists one record per CDR3 protein. Of 25,000 to 30,000 distinct CDR3 sequences listed, about 5% are singletons. Input material: whole blood. The source of these receptors is an adult who was a healthcare worker with PCR-confirmed SARS-CoV-2 infection or an uninfected control (not recorded which). The CDR3 runs from the conserved cysteine through the conserved F or W. D genes are given only for firm matches. Clone size is stated in some rows and not others, as once, few, many or a class when expanded.

clone_size | j_call | d_call | v_call | cdr3_nt | cdr3_aa
NA | TRBJ1-1 | NA | TRBV5-1 | TGCGCCAGCAGCTTGGCCTGGGTAGGGCCTAGCAAAGCTTTCTTT | CASSLAWVGPSKAFF
NA | TRBJ1-2 | NA | TRBV29-1 | TGCAGCGTGACAGGACCCCTCTATGGCTACACCTTC | CSVTGPLYGYTF
many | TRBJ1-2 | NA | TRBV28 | TGTGCCAGCAGTTCCCCAGGGGACTATGGCTACACCTTC | CASSSPGDYGYTF
many | TRBJ1-1 | NA | TRBV7-8 | TGTGCCAGCAGCTCCTTCGGACAGCCCAACACTGAAGCTTTCTTT | CASSSFGQPNTEAFF
few | TRBJ1-2 | NA | TRBV7-9 | TGTGCCAGCAGCTTAGACTCAGGGGCTAACTATGGCTACACCTTC | CASSLDSGANYGYTF
many | TRBJ2-3 | NA | TRBV7-6 | TGTGCCAGCAGCTTTGCTAGCACAGATACGCAGTATTTT | CASSFASTDTQYF
many | TRBJ2-3 | NA | TRBV6-6 | TGTGCCAGCAGTTACGGGGGGCGAACAGATACGCAGTATTTT | CASSYGGRTDTQYF
NA | TRBJ1-5 | NA | TRBV6-2/TRBV6-3 | TGTGCCAGCAGTTATCTACGGGGTGGGAATCAGCCCCAGCATTTT | CASSYLRGGNQPQHF
NA | TRBJ2-1 | NA | TRBV6-1 | TGTGCCAGCAGGCCCCGACCCTTAGAGCAGTTCTTC | CASRPRPLEQFF
many | TRBJ1-2 | NA | TRBV13 | TGTGCCAGCAGCTTAGTGGGAGGGCAAGGCTACACCTTC | CASSLVGGQGYTF
NA | TRBJ1-4 | NA | TRBV7-9 | TGTGCCAGCAGCCGAACGGGGGCTAAGGGTGAAAAACTGTTTTTT | CASSRTGAKGEKLFF
many | TRBJ2-3 | NA | TRBV25-1 | TGTGCCAGCAGTGATCCCGATAGCACAGATACGCAGTATTTT | CASSDPDSTDTQYF
few | TRBJ1-1 | TRBD1 | TRBV7-9 | TGTGCCAGCAGCTTAATATACAGGGGGCGTTTTGAAGCTTTCTTT | CASSLIYRGRFEAFF
few | TRBJ2-7 | NA | TRBV7-8 | TGTGCCAGCAGCTTAGATCGTGGAGGCGAGCAGTACTTC | CASSLDRGGEQYF
many | TRBJ2-3 | NA | TRBV6-5 | TGTGCCAGCAGTTACTCGGACAGACTCACAGATACGCAGTATTTT | CASSYSDRLTDTQYF
many | TRBJ1-2 | NA | TRBV14 | TGTGCCAGCAGCCAAGATGCGACGGGGAGTGGGGGCTACACCTTC | CASSQDATGSGGYTF
many | TRBJ2-2 | NA | TRBV5-1 | TGCGCCAGCAGCTCTCAGGGTATCGGGGAGCTGTTTTTT | CASSSQGIGELFF
NA | TRBJ2-3 | NA | TRBV2 | TGTGCCAGCAGTGAATCTGGAGGTGGCGATACGCAGTATTTT | CASSESGGGDTQYF
many | TRBJ1-2 | NA | TRBV12-3/TRBV12-4 | TGTGCCAGCAGTGGGGACGGCCGTTTCTACACCTTC | CASSGDGRFYTF
medium-sized | TRBJ2-7 | TRBD1 | TRBV7-9 | TGTGCCAGCAGCCCGGGGACAGGGGAAAAGTACTTC | CASSPGTGEKYF
many | TRBJ2-3 | NA | TRBV18 | TGTGCCAGCTCACCAGCCAGAAACACAGATACGCAGTATTTT | CASSPARNTDTQYF
NA | TRBJ2-2 | NA | TRBV27 | TGTGCCAGCAGGGGGTCCGGGGAGCTGTTTTTT | CASRGSGELFF
many | TRBJ1-2 | NA | TRBV5-1 | TGCGCCAGCAGCTTGGCCTTAGCCGGGACGGATTTCGTCTACACCTTC | CASSLALAGTDFVYTF
NA | TRBJ1-4 | TRBD1 | TRBV7-9 | TGTGCCAGCAGCGGAGGACCGGGACAGAGTAATGAAAAACTGTTTTTT | CASSGGPGQSNEKLFF
many | TRBJ1-2 | NA | TRBV7-2 | TGTGCCAGCAGCTTAGACAGTCTCTATGGCTACACCTTC | CASSLDSLYGYTF
many | TRBJ1-1 | NA | TRBV29-1 | TGCAGCGTTGAAGCAGGGAGGTCCACTGAAGCTTTCTTT | CSVEAGRSTEAFF
many | TRBJ2-1 | NA | TRBV20-1 | TGCAGTGCCCCAAAGGGGGGTCTTAGTCGTGAGCAGTTCTTC | CSAPKGGLSREQFF
NA | TRBJ2-3 | NA | TRBV28 | TGTGCCAGCAGTACAACTACCCCCAGTACGCAGTATTTT | CASSTTTPSTQYF
many | TRBJ2-7 | TRBD2 | TRBV18 | TGTGCCAGCTCAGCTAGCGGCATAGTCTACGAGCAGTACTTC | CASSASGIVYEQYF
NA | TRBJ2-3 | NA | TRBV7-9 | TGTGCCAGCAGCTTAGCTTCGGGATACCTCGGAGATACGCAGTATTTT | CASSLASGYLGDTQYF
many | TRBJ2-2 | NA | TRBV6-2/TRBV6-3 | TGTGCCAGCAGTACCTTCACCGGGGAGCTGTTTTTT | CASSTFTGELFF
many | TRBJ2-5 | TRBD2 | TRBV28 | TGTGCCAGCAGTCAGGGACTAGCGGGAACCCGTGAGACCCAGTACTTC | CASSQGLAGTRETQYF
NA | TRBJ2-1 | TRBD2 | TRBV20-1 | TGCAGTGCTAGAGATGCCTCAACTAGCGGGACCTACAATGAGCAGTTCTTC | CSARDASTSGTYNEQFF
many | TRBJ2-3 | TRBD1 | TRBV10-3 | TGTGCCCATGCGGGGGACAGGGTCACAGATACGCAGTATTTT | CAHAGDRVTDTQYF
many | TRBJ1-3 | NA | TRBV5-6 | TGTGCCAGCAGCGCGGGACACTCGTCTGGAAACACCATATATTTT | CASSAGHSSGNTIYF
many | TRBJ1-1 | TRBD1 | TRBV11-2 | TGTGCCAGCACCACGACAGGGGCTGGGTCTGAAGCTTTCTTT | CASTTTGAGSEAFF
NA | TRBJ2-7 | TRBD2 | TRBV20-1 | TGCAGTGCCCCCCCAGCGGGAGGCGAAGCCTACGAGCAGTACTTC | CSAPPAGGEAYEQYF
few | TRBJ2-1 | NA | TRBV7-9 | TGTGCCAGCAGCTCCCGGGTGGAGTTTAGGGGCGACAATGAGCAGTTCTTC | CASSSRVEFRGDNEQFF
few | TRBJ2-7 | NA | TRBV7-8 | TGTGCCAGCAGGTCTACGGACCTTTCCTACGAGCAGTACTTC | CASRSTDLSYEQYF
many | TRBJ1-1 | NA | TRBV5-4 | TGTGCCAGCAGCTTGGACAGTTTCACTGAAGCTTTCTTT | CASSLDSFTEAFF
many | TRBJ2-3 | NA | TRBV4-1 | TGCGCCAGCAGCCAAGATCTCCGGCCAATGTGGACAGATACGCAGTATTTT | CASSQDLRPMWTDTQYF
many | TRBJ2-7 | NA | TRBV6-2/TRBV6-3 | TGTGCCAGCAGGCCTGGGGCAGAGAGCTCCTACGAGCAATACTTC | CASRPGAESSYEQYF
many | TRBJ2-7 | NA | TRBV7-2 | TGTGCCAGCACCCTAGGGCCCTTAAGGGAGCAGTACTTC | CASTLGPLREQYF
many | TRBJ1-4 | NA | TRBV2 | TGTGCCAGCAGGGTAGCAGGGAATGAAAAACTGTTTTTT | CASRVAGNEKLFF
NA | TRBJ2-3 | TRBD2 | TRBV5-1 | TGCGCCAGCAGCTTGGAGACTAGCGGGGTGAGCACAGATACGCAGTATTTT | CASSLETSGVSTDTQYF
many | TRBJ1-5 | NA | TRBV11-2 | TGTGCCAGCAGCTTAGGACCAAATCAGCCCCAGCATTTT | CASSLGPNQPQHF
few | TRBJ2-3 | TRBD2 | TRBV20-1 | TGCAGTGTTTATACCGGGACTAGCGGGGCCCGGGATACGCAGTATTTT | CSVYTGTSGARDTQYF
many | TRBJ2-1 | TRBD2 | TRBV7-8 | TGTGCCAGCAGCTTAGAGGCTAGCGGGAGCCCTAACAATGAGCAGTTCTTC | CASSLEASGSPNNEQFF
NA | TRBJ2-1 | TRBD2 | TRBV7-2 | TGTGCCAGCAGCTTCAGCGGGAGCTACAATGAGCAGTTCTTC | CASSFSGSYNEQFF
NA | TRBJ1-3 | NA | TRBV19 | TGTGCCAGTAGTACCACTGCGGGAAACACCATATATTTT | CASSTTAGNTIYF
many | TRBJ2-1 | NA | TRBV29-1 | TGCAGCGTTGAAGATCCTGGGGCCGCATACAATGAGCAGTTCTTC | CSVEDPGAAYNEQFF
NA | TRBJ1-2 | TRBD1 | TRBV6-5 | TGTGCCAGCACCGGACAGGGGAACTATGGCTACACCTTC | CASTGQGNYGYTF
many | TRBJ2-1 | NA | TRBV9 | TGTGCCAGCAGCGTAGGTACTACGAGGACCTACAATGAGCAGTTCTTC | CASSVGTTRTYNEQFF
NA | TRBJ2-1 | TRBD2 | TRBV5-1 | TGCGCCAGCAGCTTGTTTTCCAGCGGGAGGGCCATTAACAATGAGCAGTTCTTC | CASSLFSSGRAINNEQFF
many | TRBJ1-1 | NA | TRBV20-1 | TGCAGTCCATCCAGGGTACGGAACACTGAAGCTTTCTTT | CSPSRVRNTEAFF
few | TRBJ2-5 | NA | TRBV28 | TGTGCCAGCACCCCTCATATTAACAGGGTCCAAGAGACCCAGTACTTC | CASTPHINRVQETQYF